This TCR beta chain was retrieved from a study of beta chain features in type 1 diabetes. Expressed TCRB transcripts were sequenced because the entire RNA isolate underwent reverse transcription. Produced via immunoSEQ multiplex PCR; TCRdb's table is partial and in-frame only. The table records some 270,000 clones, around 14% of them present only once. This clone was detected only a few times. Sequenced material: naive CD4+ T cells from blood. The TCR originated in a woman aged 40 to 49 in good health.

CDR3 sequence (DNA): TGTGCCACCTCAACCCCCGGGACTAGCGGCGGAACCCAGTACTTC. Its protein product is CATSTPGTSGGTQYF. The chain carries TRBV10-3 and TRBJ2-5; the match to TRBD2 covers 11 bases. This CDR3 is 15 amino acids long. The germline V gene encodes CDR1 ENHRY and CDR2 SYGVKD. V dropped 10 bases and J dropped 8; count of bases not matched to a gene: 15.